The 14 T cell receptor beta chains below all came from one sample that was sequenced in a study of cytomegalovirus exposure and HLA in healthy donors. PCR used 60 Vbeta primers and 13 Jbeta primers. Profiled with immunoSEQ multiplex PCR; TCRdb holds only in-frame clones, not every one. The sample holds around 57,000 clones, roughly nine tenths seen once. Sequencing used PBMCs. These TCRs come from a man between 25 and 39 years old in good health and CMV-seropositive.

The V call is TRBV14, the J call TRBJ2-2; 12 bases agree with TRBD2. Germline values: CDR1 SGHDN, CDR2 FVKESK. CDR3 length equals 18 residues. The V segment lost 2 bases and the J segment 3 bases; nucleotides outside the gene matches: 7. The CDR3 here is CASSQPLAGGTDTGELFF. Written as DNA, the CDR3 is TGTGCCAGCAGCCAACCTCTAGCGGGGGGGACTGACACCGGGGAGCTGTTTTTT.

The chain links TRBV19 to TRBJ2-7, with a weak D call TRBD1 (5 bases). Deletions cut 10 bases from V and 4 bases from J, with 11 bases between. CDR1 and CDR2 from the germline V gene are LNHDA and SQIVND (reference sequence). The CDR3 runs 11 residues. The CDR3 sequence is CATEAGYEQYF. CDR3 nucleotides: TGTGCCACCGAGGCAGGGTACGAGCAGTACTTC.

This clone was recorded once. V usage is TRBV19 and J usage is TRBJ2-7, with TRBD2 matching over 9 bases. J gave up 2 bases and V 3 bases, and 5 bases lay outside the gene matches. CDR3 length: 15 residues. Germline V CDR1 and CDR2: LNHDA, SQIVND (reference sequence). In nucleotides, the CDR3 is TGTGCCAGTAGTATTGGTAGCGGGAGTACCTACGAGCAGTACTTC. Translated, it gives CASSIGSGSTYEQYF.

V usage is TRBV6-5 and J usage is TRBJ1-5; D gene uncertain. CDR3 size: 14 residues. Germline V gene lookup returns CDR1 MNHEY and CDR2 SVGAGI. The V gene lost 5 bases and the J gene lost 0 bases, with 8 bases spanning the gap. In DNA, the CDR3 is TGTGCCAGCAGTGCAGACTATAGCAATCAGCCCCAGCATTTT. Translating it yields CASSADYSNQPQHF.

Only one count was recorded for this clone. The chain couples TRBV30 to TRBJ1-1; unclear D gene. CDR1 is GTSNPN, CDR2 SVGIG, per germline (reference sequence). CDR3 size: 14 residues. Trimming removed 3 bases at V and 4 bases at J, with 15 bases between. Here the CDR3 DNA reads TGTGCCTGGAGGGACTTCATCGTCGGCACTGAAGCTTTCTTT. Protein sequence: CAWRDFIVGTEAFF.

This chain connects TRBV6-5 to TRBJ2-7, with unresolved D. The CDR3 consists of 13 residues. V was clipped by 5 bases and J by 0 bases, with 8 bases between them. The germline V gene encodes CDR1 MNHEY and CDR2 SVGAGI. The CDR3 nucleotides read TGTGCCAGCAGTGAAATGGCCTCCTACGAGCAGTACTTC. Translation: CASSEMASYEQYF.

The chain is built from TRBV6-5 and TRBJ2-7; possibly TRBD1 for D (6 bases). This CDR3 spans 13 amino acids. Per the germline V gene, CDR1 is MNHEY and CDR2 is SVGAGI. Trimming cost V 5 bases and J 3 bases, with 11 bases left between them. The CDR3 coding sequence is TGTGCCAGCAGTCAGACCAGGGGCTACGAGCAGTACTTC. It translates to CASSQTRGYEQYF.

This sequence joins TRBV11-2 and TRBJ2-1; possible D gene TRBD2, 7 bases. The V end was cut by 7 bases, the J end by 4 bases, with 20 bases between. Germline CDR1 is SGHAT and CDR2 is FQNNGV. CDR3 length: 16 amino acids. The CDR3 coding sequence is TGTGCCAGCACCGGAGAGGGGGGGCCCCCTTACAATGAGCAGTTCTTC. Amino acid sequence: CASTGEGGPPYNEQFF.

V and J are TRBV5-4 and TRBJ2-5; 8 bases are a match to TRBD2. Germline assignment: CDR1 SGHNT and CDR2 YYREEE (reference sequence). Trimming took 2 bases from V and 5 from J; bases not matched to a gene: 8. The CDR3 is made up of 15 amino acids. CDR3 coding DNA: TGTGCCAGCAGCTTCCCAGCGGGAGAAGGGGAGACCCAGTACTTC. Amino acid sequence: CASSFPAGEGETQYF.

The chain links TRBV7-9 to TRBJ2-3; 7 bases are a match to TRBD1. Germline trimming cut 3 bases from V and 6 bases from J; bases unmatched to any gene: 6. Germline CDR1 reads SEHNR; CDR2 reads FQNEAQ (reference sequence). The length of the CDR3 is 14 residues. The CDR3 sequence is CASSFPRGRDTQYF. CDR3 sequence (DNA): TGTGCCAGCAGCTTCCCTAGGGGGCGGGATACGCAGTATTTT. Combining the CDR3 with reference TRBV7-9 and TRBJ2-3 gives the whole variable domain DTGVSQNPRHKITKRGQNVTFRCDPISEHNRLYWYRQTLGQGPEFLTYFQNEAQLEKSRLLSDRFSAERPKGSFSTLEIQRTEQGDSAMYLCASSFPRGRDTQYFGPGTRLTVL.

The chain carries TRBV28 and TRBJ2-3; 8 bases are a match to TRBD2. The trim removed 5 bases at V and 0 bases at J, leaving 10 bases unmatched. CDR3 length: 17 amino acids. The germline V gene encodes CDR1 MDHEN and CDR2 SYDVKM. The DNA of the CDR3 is TGTGCCAGCAGTCCCCCACTAGCGGAGGGAAGCACAGATACGCAGTATTTT. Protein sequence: CASSPPLAEGSTDTQYF. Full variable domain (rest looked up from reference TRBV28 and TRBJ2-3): DVKVTQSSRYLVKRTGEKVFLECVQDMDHENMFWYRQDPGLGLRLIYFSYDVKMKEKGDIPEGYSVSREKKERFSLILESASTNQTSMYLCASSPPLAEGSTDTQYFGPGTRLTVL.

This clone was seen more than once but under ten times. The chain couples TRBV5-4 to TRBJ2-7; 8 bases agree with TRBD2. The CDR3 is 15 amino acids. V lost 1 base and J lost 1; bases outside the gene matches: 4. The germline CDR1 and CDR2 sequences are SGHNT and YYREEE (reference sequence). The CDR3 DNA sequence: TGTGCCAGCAGCTTGCCCGGGAGGGGATCCTACGAGCAGTACTTC. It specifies CASSLPGRGSYEQYF.

The CDR3 nucleotides are TGTGCCAGTTTTAGCGGGGACTCCTACGAGCAGTACTTC. Its translation is CASFSGDSYEQYF. This sequence joins TRBV6-1 and TRBJ2-7, with 8 bases fitting TRBD2. Germline CDR1 and CDR2: MNHNS and SASEGT. The CDR3 is 13 amino acids. V was clipped by 9 bases and J by 0 bases; unmatched bases: 4.

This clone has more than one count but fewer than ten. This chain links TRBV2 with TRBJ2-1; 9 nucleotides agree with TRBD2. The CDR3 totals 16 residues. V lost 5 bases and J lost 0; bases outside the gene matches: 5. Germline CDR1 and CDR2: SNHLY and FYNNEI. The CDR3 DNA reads TGTGCCAGCAGTCAACGTAGCGGGAGCTCCTACAATGAGCAGTTCTTC. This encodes CASSQRSGSSYNEQFF.